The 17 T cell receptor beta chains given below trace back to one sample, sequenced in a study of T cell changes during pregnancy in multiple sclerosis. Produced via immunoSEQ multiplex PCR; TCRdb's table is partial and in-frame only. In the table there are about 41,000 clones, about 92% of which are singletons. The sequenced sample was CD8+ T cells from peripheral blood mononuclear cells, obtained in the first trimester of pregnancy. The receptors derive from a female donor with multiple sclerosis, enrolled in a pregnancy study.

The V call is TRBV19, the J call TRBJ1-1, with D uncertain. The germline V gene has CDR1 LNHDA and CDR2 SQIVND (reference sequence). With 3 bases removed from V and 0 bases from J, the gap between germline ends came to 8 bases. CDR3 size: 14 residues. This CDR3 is CASSIYAMNTEAFF. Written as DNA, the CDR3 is TGTGCCAGTAGTATTTATGCGATGAACACTGAAGCTTTCTTT. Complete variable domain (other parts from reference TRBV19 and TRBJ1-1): DGGITQSPKYLFRKEGQNVTLSCEQNLNHDAMYWYRQDPGQGLRLIYYSQIVNDFQKGDIAEGYSVSREKKESFPLTVTSAQKNPTAFYLCASSIYAMNTEAFFGQGTRLTVV.

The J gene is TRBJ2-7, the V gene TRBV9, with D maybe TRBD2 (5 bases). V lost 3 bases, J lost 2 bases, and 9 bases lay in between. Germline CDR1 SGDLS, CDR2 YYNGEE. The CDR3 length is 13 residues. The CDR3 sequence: CASSGPGAYEQYF. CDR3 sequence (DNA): TGTGCCAGCAGCGGCCCCGGGGCCTACGAGCAGTACTTC. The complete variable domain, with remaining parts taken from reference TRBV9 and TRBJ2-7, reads DSGVTQTPKHLITATGQRVTLRCSPRSGDLSVYWYQQSLDQGLQFLIQYYNGEERAKGNILERFSAQQFPDLHSELNLSSLELGDSALYFCASSGPGAYEQYFGPGTRLTVT.

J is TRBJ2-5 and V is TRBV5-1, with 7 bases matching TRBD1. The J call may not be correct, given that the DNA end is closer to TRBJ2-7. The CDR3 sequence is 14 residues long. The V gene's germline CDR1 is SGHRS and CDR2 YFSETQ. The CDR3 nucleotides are TGCGCCAGCAGCTTGGTAGGGACAGCTTACGAGCAGTACTTC. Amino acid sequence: CASSLVGTAYEQYF.

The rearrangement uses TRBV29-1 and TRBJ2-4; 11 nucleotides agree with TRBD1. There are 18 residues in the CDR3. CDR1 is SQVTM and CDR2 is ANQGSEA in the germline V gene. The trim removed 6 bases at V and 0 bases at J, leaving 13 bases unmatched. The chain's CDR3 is CSVESGTGGFLAKNIQYF. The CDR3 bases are TGCAGCGTCGAATCCGGGACAGGGGGTTTCCTAGCCAAAAACATTCAGTACTTC.

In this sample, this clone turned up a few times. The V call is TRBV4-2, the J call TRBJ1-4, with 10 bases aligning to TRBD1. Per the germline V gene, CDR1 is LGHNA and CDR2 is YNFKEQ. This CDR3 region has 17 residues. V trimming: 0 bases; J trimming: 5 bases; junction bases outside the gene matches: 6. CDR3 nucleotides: TGTGCCAGCAGCCAAGACTGGGGGGGACAGGGGAATGAAAAACTGTTTTTT. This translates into CASSQDWGGQGNEKLFF.

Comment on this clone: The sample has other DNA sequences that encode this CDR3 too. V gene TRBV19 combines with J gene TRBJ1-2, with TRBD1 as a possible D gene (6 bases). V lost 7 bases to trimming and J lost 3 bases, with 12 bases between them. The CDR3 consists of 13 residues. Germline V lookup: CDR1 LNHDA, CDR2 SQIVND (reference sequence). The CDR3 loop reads CASMGGQYYGYTF. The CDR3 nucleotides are TGTGCCAGTATGGGCGGACAGTACTATGGCTACACCTTC.

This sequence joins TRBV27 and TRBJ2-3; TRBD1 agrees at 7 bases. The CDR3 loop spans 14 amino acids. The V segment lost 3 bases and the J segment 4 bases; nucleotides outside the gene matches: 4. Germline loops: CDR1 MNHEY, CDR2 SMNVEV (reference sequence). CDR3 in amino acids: CASSFSTGADTQYF. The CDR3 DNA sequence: TGTGCCAGCAGTTTTTCAACAGGGGCAGATACGCAGTATTTT.

The CDR3 protein is CASSPLDRSGINEQFF. DNA of the CDR3: TGTGCCAGCAGCCCCTTGGACAGGTCTGGAATCAATGAGCAGTTCTTC. The V and J genes are TRBV27 and TRBJ2-1; 7 positions agree with TRBD1. This CDR3 has 16 residues. CDR1 is MNHEY, CDR2 SMNVEV, per germline (reference sequence). J lost 6 bases, V lost 6 bases, and 14 bases had no gene match.

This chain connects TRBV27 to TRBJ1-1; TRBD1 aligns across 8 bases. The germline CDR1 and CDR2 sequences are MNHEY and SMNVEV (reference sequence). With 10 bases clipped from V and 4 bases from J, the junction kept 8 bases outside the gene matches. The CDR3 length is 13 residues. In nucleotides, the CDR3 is TGTGCCATCCAGGGGGCCGCGGGCACTGAAGCTTTCTTT. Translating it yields CAIQGAAGTEAFF.

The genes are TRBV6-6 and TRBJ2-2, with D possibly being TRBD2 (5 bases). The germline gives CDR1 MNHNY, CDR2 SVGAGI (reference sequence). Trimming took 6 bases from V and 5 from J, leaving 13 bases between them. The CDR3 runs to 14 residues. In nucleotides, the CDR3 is TGTGCCAGCAGGAATAGTGTAGCGACCGGGGAGCTGTTTTTT. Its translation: CASRNSVATGELFF.

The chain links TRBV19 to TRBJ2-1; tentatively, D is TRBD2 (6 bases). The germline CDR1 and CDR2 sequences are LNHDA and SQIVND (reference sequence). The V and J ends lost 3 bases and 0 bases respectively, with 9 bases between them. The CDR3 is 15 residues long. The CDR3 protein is CASSIGDSSYNEQFF. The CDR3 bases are TGTGCCAGTAGTATTGGGGACTCCTCCTACAATGAGCAGTTCTTC. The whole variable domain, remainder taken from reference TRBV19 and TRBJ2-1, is DGGITQSPKYLFRKEGQNVTLSCEQNLNHDAMYWYRQDPGQGLRLIYYSQIVNDFQKGDIAEGYSVSREKKESFPLTVTSAQKNPTAFYLCASSIGDSSYNEQFFGPGTRLTVL.

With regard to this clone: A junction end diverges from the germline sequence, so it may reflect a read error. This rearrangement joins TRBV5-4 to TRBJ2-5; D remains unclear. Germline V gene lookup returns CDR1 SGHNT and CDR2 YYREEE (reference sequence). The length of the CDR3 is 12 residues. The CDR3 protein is CASSLASSKIHF. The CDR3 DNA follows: TGTGCCAGCAGCTTGGCCAGTTCGAAAATACACTTC.

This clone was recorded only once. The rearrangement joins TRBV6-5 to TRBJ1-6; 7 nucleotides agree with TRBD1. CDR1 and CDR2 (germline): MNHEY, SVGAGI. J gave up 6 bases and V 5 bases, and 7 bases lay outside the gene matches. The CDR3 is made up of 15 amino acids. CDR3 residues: CASSKSGTVNSPLHF. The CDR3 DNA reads TGTGCCAGCAGTAAATCGGGGACAGTTAATTCACCCCTCCACTTT.

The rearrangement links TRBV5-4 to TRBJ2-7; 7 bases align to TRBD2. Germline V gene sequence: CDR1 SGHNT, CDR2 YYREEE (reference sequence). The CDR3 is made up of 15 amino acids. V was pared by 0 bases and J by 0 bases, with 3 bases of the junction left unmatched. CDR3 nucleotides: TGTGCCAGCAGCTTGGCTGGCGGGAGCTCCTACGAGCAGTACTTC. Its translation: CASSLAGGSSYEQYF.

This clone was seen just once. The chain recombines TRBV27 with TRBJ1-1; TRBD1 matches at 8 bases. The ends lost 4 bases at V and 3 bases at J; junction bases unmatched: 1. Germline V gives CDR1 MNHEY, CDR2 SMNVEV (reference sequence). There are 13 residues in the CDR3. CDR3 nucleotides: TGTGCCAGCAGTTCGACAGGGGACACTGAAGCTTTCTTT. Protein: CASSSTGDTEAFF.

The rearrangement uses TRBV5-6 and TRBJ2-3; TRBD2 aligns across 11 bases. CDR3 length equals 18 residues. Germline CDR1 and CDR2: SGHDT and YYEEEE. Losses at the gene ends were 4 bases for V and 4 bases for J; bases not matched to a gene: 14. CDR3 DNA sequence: TGTGCCAGCAGCGGATATTCCAGGACTAGCGGGCACCCAGATACGCAGTATTTT. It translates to CASSGYSRTSGHPDTQYF.

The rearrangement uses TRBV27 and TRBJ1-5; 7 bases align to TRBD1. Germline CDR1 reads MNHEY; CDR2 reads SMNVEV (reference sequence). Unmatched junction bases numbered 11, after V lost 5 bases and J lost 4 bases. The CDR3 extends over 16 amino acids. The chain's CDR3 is CASSLTGQVGNQPQHF. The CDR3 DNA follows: TGTGCCAGCAGTCTAACCGGACAGGTTGGGAATCAGCCCCAGCATTTT.